These 32 T cell receptor beta chains came from one sample sequenced in a study of shared clonotypes between healthy human individuals (TCRdb year 2020). Preparation of the library involved the immunoSEQ multiplex PCR assay. This immuneACCESS table, as held by TCRdb, lists in-frame sequences with V and J called but not all clones. Of the missing ones, under half trace to an unresolved V gene in checked studies; the others have no known cause. A total of about 2 million clones appear in this sample, 85% to 95% of them only once. 0.13% of the sample is held by the ten biggest clonotypes. Material for sequencing was naive CD4+ T cells sorted from blood. What the cell subset or site label conveys for this sample: CD45RA+ positively selected. These receptors all stem from a man younger than 30 in good health.

This chain connects TRBV18 to TRBJ2-7, with 11 positions matching TRBD2. Germline CDR1 reads KGHSH; CDR2 reads LQKENI. Trimming took 5 bases from V and 6 from J; bases not matched to a gene: 9. The CDR3 has 15 amino acids. CDR3 in DNA: TGTGCCAGCTCAGACACTAGCGGGAGTCGTGGCGAGCAGTACTTC. Translated, it gives CASSDTSGSRGEQYF.

This rearrangement joins TRBV18 to TRBJ2-1, with TRBD1 identical over 10 bases. V shed 3 bases, J shed 6 bases, and the junction held 2 bases outside the gene matches. CDR1 is KGHSH and CDR2 is LQKENI in the germline V gene. The CDR3 extends over 14 amino acids. The chain's CDR3 is CASSPGQGINEQFF. CDR3 coding DNA: TGTGCCAGCTCACCGGGACAGGGGATCAATGAGCAGTTCTTC.

The V gene is TRBV2, the J gene TRBJ1-5; TRBD1 matches at 7 bases. The CDR3 sequence is 16 residues long. The V segment lost 1 base and the J segment 0 bases; nucleotides outside the gene matches: 3. The germline V gene encodes CDR1 SNHLY and CDR2 FYNNEI. The CDR3 DNA reads TGTGCCAGCAGTGAAGAGACAGGGTATAGCAATCAGCCCCAGCATTTT. It codes for CASSEETGYSNQPQHF.

The chain recombines TRBV5-1 with TRBJ2-1; 10 positions agree with TRBD2. The CDR3 has 15 residues. Germline V gene sequence: CDR1 SGHRS, CDR2 YFSETQ. V dropped 7 bases and J dropped 7; count of bases not matched to a gene: 11. The CDR3 coding sequence is TGCGCCAGCGCTAGGAGCGGGGGGGCGGAGAATGAGCAGTTCTTC. Translation gives CASARSGGAENEQFF.

The J gene is TRBJ2-7, the V gene TRBV25-1; TRBD1 is a possible D gene (5 bases). CDR3 length: 12 amino acids. Trimming stripped 3 bases from V and 11 bases from J, with 14 bases between. Germline lookup yields CDR1 MGHDK and CDR2 SYGVNS. This CDR3 reads CASSDGNRREYF. For the CDR3, the DNA is TGTGCCAGCAGTGATGGAAATCGCAGGGAGTACTTC.

The chain links TRBV30 to TRBJ1-5; perhaps TRBD1 as D (5 bases). The V end was cut by 8 bases, the J end by 0 bases, with 11 bases between. The V gene's germline CDR1 is GTSNPN and CDR2 SVGIG (reference sequence). The CDR3 extends over 13 amino acids. The CDR3 DNA follows: TGTGCCCAGGGACGGTATAGCAATCAGCCCCAGCATTTT. Residues: CAQGRYSNQPQHF.

V and J are TRBV7-8 and TRBJ2-2, with TRBD2 identical over 7 bases. The V gene end was trimmed by 1 base and the J gene end by 7 bases; junction bases not matched to a gene: 6. Germline assignment: CDR1 SGHVS and CDR2 FQNEAQ. This CDR3 has 15 amino acids. CDR3 amino acids: CASSLVGGPNGELFF. The CDR3 DNA reads TGTGCCAGCAGCTTAGTGGGAGGGCCGAACGGGGAGCTGTTTTTT.

The V and J genes are TRBV5-5 and TRBJ1-6, with D maybe TRBD1 (5 bases). The CDR3 covers 15 residues. Trimming cost V 1 base and J 6 bases, with 11 bases left between them. Germline V gives CDR1 SGHKS, CDR2 YYEKEE (reference sequence). In DNA form, the CDR3 reads TGTGCCAGCAGCTTGTCGGGGGGAAGTAATTCACCCCTCCACTTT. Translating gives CASSLSGGSNSPLHF.

This chain uses TRBV7-9 with TRBJ1-3; TRBD1 is a possible D gene (5 bases). The CDR3 totals 13 residues. Trimming left V 5 bases short and J 13 bases short, with 18 bases between. Germline loops: CDR1 SEHNR, CDR2 FQNEAQ (reference sequence). DNA for the CDR3: TGTGCCAGCAGCCCCCAGGGCAGGTCCGGGATATATTTT. Protein: CASSPQGRSGIYF. The entire variable domain, with the rest obtained from reference TRBV7-9 and TRBJ1-3, is as follows: DTGVSQNPRHKITKRGQNVTFRCDPISEHNRLYWYRQTLGQGPEFLTYFQNEAQLEKSRLLSDRFSAERPKGSFSTLEIQRTEQGDSAMYLCASSPQGRSGIYFGEGSWLTVV.

The chain is built from TRBV27 and TRBJ1-4; the D gene is possibly TRBD1 (5 bases). The CDR3 is made up of 15 amino acids. Trimming shortened V by 4 bases and J by 3 bases, and 12 bases separated the two germline ends. Germline lookup yields CDR1 MNHEY and CDR2 SMNVEV (reference sequence). The CDR3 sequence is CASSSGQVANEKLFF. DNA for the CDR3: TGTGCCAGCAGTTCAGGACAAGTGGCTAATGAAAAACTGTTTTTT.

This clone was detected many times. The gene calls are TRBV14 and TRBJ2-1; D is uncertain. The CDR3 is 11 residues long. Trimming removed 2 bases at V and 8 bases at J, with 4 bases between. Germline values: CDR1 SGHDN, CDR2 FVKESK. CDR3 region: CASSQQYEQFF. The DNA of the CDR3 is TGTGCCAGCAGCCAACAGTATGAGCAGTTCTTC.

The chain is built from TRBV5-8 and TRBJ2-1; 9 bases line up with TRBD2. The CDR3 extends over 15 amino acids. Trimming removed 4 bases from V and 4 bases from J; junction bases left unmatched: 6. From germline, CDR1 is SGHTS and CDR2 YDEGEE. The CDR3 bases are TGTGCCAGCAGCCCGGGGACTAGCATTTACAATGAGCAGTTCTTC. Translating gives CASSPGTSIYNEQFF.

The chain has TRBV11-2 and TRBJ2-3; 7 bases are a match to TRBD2. Looked up from germline, CDR1 is SGHAT and CDR2 is FQNNGV. The V and J ends lost 7 bases and 4 bases, in that order; junction bases with no gene match: 11. The CDR3 loop spans 15 amino acids. As DNA, the CDR3 is TGTGCCAGCAAGGGGATACGAGGGAGGGCAGATACGCAGTATTTT. It yields the protein CASKGIRGRADTQYF.

The rearrangement uses TRBV7-9 and TRBJ1-1; D is possibly TRBD1 (5 bases). This CDR3 is 13 amino acids long. The V end lost 7 bases, the J end lost 2 bases, and 11 bases lay between the germline ends. Per the germline V gene, CDR1 is SEHNR and CDR2 is FQNEAQ (reference sequence). In nucleotides, the CDR3 is TGTGCCAGCATCAAAGGGACTAACACTGAAGCTTTCTTT. Residues: CASIKGTNTEAFF.

With regard to this clone: The sample has other DNA sequences that encode this CDR3 too. The chain couples TRBV7-2 to TRBJ2-2; no clear D. V was shortened by 1 base and J by 6 bases, with 6 bases between the two germline ends. Germline CDR1 SGHTA, CDR2 FQGNSA. The CDR3 sequence is 13 residues long. CDR3 sequence reads: CASSLVRAGELFF. The CDR3 coding sequence is TGTGCCAGCAGCTTAGTTAGGGCCGGGGAGCTGTTTTTT.

On this clone itself: Other DNA sequences in the same sample also yield this CDR3. The J gene is TRBJ2-3, the V gene TRBV5-1; the D is unclear. This CDR3 contains 15 residues. V lost 0 bases and J lost 0, with 8 bases in between. Germline CDR1 is SGHRS and CDR2 is YFSETQ. The CDR3 is CASSLVGTSTDTQYF. The DNA for the CDR3 is TGCGCCAGCAGCTTGGTAGGAACTAGCACAGATACGCAGTATTTT.

V is TRBV5-4 and J is TRBJ2-2; 9 positions agree with TRBD2. Trimming took 2 bases from V and 4 from J; bases not matched to a gene: 6. CDR1 and CDR2 from the germline V gene are SGHNT and YYREEE (reference sequence). The length of the CDR3 is 16 residues. CDR3 sequence: CASSLETSGATGELFF. DNA for the CDR3: TGTGCCAGCAGCTTAGAGACTAGCGGAGCCACCGGGGAGCTGTTTTTT.

This clone was counted a single time. CDR3: CASSQKGPSSYNEQFF. DNA of the CDR3: TGCGCCAGCAGCCAAAAGGGTCCTAGCTCCTACAATGAGCAGTTCTTC. The chain employs TRBV4-1 and TRBJ2-1; D uncertain. CDR1 and CDR2 (germline): MGHRA, YSYEKL. The CDR3 has 16 residues. Deletions cut 2 bases from V and 0 bases from J, with 11 bases between.

The chain couples TRBV29-1 to TRBJ2-7; unclear D gene. V dropped 4 bases and J dropped 3 bases, with 4 bases sitting between them. Germline CDR1 SQVTM, CDR2 ANQGSEA. This CDR3 comprises 10 residues. The CDR3 DNA follows: TGCAGCGTTGGGGTCTACGAGCAGTACTTC. Amino acid sequence: CSVGVYEQYF.

This chain links TRBV30 with TRBJ2-2; no clear D gene. The V end was cut by 5 bases, the J end by 5 bases, with 9 bases between. The CDR3 covers 12 residues. Germline V gene data show CDR1 as GTSNPN and CDR2 as SVGIG (reference sequence). CDR3 in amino acids: CAWCPRTGELFF. The CDR3 DNA sequence: TGTGCCTGGTGTCCGAGAACCGGGGAGCTGTTTTTT.

As for this clone: The same CDR3 can be traced to other DNA sequences in this sample. The J gene is TRBJ1-2, the V gene TRBV2; no clear D gene. The CDR3 totals 13 residues. Trimming stripped 0 bases from V and 7 bases from J, with 9 bases between. Germline V gives CDR1 SNHLY, CDR2 FYNNEI. The CDR3 DNA sequence: TGTGCCAGCAGTGAAGCTACCGTCGCTGGCTACACCTTC. Its protein product is CASSEATVAGYTF.

The V and J genes are TRBV6-4 and TRBJ2-5, with D perhaps TRBD2 (5 bases). With 2 bases removed from V and 5 bases from J, the gap between germline ends came to 15 bases. The CDR3 runs 15 residues. Germline CDR1 and CDR2: MRHNA and SNTAGT. The CDR3 sequence: CASSDPDSYNETQYF. The DNA for the CDR3 is TGTGCCAGCAGTGACCCGGACTCGTATAACGAGACCCAGTACTTC.

V is TRBV5-1 and J is TRBJ1-2; D remains unclear. This CDR3 comprises 15 residues. Trimming cost V 5 bases and J 6 bases, with 20 bases left between them. In germline, CDR1 is SGHRS, CDR2 YFSETQ. Here the CDR3 DNA reads TGCGCCAGCAGTGTATCAGCCGGGCGAGGGCATGGCTACACCTTC. The encoded protein is CASSVSAGRGHGYTF.

This sequence joins TRBV10-2 and TRBJ2-7; D gene uncertain. This CDR3 comprises 11 residues. V was shortened by 3 bases and J by 7 bases, with 7 bases between the two germline ends. Germline lookup yields CDR1 WSHSY and CDR2 SAAADI. The CDR3 loop reads CASSDVGEQYF. As DNA, the CDR3 is TGCGCCAGCAGTGATGTCGGTGAGCAGTACTTC.

The chain recombines TRBV2 with TRBJ2-7; D assignment may be TRBD1 or TRBD2 (5 bases each). Trimming stripped 7 bases from V and 2 bases from J, with 15 bases between. Per the germline V gene, CDR1 is SNHLY and CDR2 is FYNNEI. CDR3 length: 14 amino acids. The CDR3 DNA sequence: TGTGCCAGCAAATTGGGGGAAGAGACCTACGAGCAGTACTTC. This encodes CASKLGEETYEQYF.

This chain joins TRBV6-5 and TRBJ2-7, with D possibly TRBD1 on 6 matching bases. Deletions cut 0 bases from V and 2 bases from J, with 11 bases between. The CDR3 is made up of 15 amino acids. CDR1 MNHEY and CDR2 SVGAGI come from the germline V gene. The CDR3 spells CASSYSIQGPYEQYF. CDR3 sequence (DNA): TGTGCCAGCAGTTACTCGATCCAGGGGCCCTACGAGCAGTACTTC.

This chain joins TRBV11-2 and TRBJ1-5, with D perhaps TRBD1 (5 bases). This CDR3 spans 13 amino acids. Trimming removed 5 bases from V and 5 bases from J, with 10 bases in between. The V gene's germline CDR1 is SGHAT and CDR2 FQNNGV. The CDR3 nucleotides are TGTGCCAGCAGCGGGGGTTGGGATCAGCCCCAGCATTTT. Protein: CASSGGWDQPQHF. Together with reference TRBV11-2 and TRBJ1-5, the CDR3 gives the full variable domain: EAGVAQSPRYKIIEKRQSVAFWCNPISGHATLYWYQQILGQGPKLLIQFQNNGVVDDSQLPKDRFSAERLKGVDSTLKIQPAKLEDSAVYLCASSGGWDQPQHFGDGTRLSIL.

The V and J genes are TRBV18 and TRBJ1-1; D is possibly TRBD1 (6 bases). The CDR3 has 15 residues. Germline CDR1 reads KGHSH; CDR2 reads LQKENI. V was trimmed by 3 bases and J by 0 bases, leaving 11 bases between them. In DNA form, the CDR3 reads TGTGCCAGCTCACCGGCCACAGGGATGAACACTGAAGCTTTCTTT. Its translation is CASSPATGMNTEAFF. Variable domain in full (rest from reference TRBV18 and TRBJ1-1): NAGVMQNPRHLVRRRGQEARLRCSPMKGHSHVYWYRQLPEEGLKFMVYLQKENIIDESGMPKERFSAEFPKEGPSILRIQQVVRGDSAAYFCASSPATGMNTEAFFGQGTRLTVV.

On this clone itself: Additional DNA sequences in this sample encode the identical CDR3. The chain joins TRBV11-2 to TRBJ1-1; D is unclear. The CDR3 contains 13 residues. CDR1 is SGHAT, CDR2 FQNNGV, per germline. V was shortened by 3 bases and J by 0 bases, with 5 bases between the two germline ends. Here the CDR3 DNA reads TGTGCCAGCAGCTTGGGCATGAACACTGAAGCTTTCTTT. Encoded protein: CASSLGMNTEAFF.

In this sample, this clone turned up once. This CDR3 is CASSRGTASSYEQYF. DNA for the CDR3: TGTGCCAGCTCACGGGGGACAGCCTCCTCCTACGAGCAGTACTTC. This rearrangement joins TRBV18 to TRBJ2-7; TRBD1 agrees at 7 bases. The CDR3 is 15 residues long. V shed 4 bases and J 0 bases; nucleotides not matched to a gene: 6. CDR1 and CDR2 (germline): KGHSH, LQKENI.

The rearrangement links TRBV6-1 to TRBJ2-7, with 8 bases aligning to TRBD1. Trimming took 7 bases from V and 0 from J; bases not matched to a gene: 5. The CDR3 spans 14 residues. Germline V CDR1 and CDR2: MNHNS, SASEGT. DNA for the CDR3: TGTGCCAGCATGGGACAGGACAGCTCCTACGAGCAGTACTTC. Residues: CASMGQDSSYEQYF.

The chain combines TRBV7-9 with TRBJ1-1; no reliable D call. Germline V gives CDR1 SEHNR, CDR2 FQNEAQ (reference sequence). V was clipped by 6 bases and J by 7 bases, with 15 bases between them. CDR3 size: 13 residues. CDR3: CASRLDGVREAFF. CDR3 bases: TGTGCCAGCAGACTGGACGGGGTTCGTGAAGCTTTCTTT.